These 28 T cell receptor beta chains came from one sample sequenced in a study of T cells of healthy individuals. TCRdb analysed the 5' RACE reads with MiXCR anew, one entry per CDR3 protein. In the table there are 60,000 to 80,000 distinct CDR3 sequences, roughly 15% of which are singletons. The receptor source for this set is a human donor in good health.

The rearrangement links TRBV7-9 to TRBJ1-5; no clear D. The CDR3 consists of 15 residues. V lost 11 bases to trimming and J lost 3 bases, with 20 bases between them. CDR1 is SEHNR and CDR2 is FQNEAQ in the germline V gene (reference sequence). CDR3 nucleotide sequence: TGTGCCTTGGGGAGGTCCGGCCGTTCCAATCAGCCCCAGCATTTT. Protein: CALGRSGRSNQPQHF.

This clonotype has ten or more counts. The CDR3, as DNA: TGCGCCAGCAGCCAAGATAAAGGGACCCAGTACTTC. Translated, it gives CASSQDKGTQYF. The V gene is TRBV4-3, the J gene TRBJ2-5; no definite D call. V lost 0 bases to trimming and J lost 7 bases, with 6 bases between them. Germline lookup yields CDR1 LGHNA and CDR2 YSLEER. The CDR3 has 12 residues.

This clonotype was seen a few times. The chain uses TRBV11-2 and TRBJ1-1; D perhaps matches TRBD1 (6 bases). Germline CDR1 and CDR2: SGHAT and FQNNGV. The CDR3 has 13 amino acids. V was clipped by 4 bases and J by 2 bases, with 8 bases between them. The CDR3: CASSSDRNTEAFF. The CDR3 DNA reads TGTGCCAGCAGCTCGGACAGAAACACTGAAGCTTTCTTT.

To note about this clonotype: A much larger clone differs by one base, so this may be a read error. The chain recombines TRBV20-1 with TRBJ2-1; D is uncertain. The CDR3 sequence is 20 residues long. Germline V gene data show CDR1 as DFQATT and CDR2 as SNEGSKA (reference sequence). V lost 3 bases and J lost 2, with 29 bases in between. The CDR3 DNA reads TGCAGTGCTAGGGATCGGGCGCAGAAATTTGGGCTCGGGCCCTACAATGAGCAGTTCTTC. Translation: CSARDRAQKFGLGPYNEQFF.

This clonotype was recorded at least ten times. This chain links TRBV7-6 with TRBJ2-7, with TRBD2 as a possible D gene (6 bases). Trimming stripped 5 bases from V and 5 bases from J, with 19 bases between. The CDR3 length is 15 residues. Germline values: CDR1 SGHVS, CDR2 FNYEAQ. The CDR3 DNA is TGTGCCAGCAGCGAAAGGGACTCACCGCTGGACGAGCAGTACTTC. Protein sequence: CASSERDSPLDEQYF. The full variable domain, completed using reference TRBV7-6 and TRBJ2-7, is GAGVSQSPRYKVTKRGQDVALRCDPISGHVSLYWYRQALGQGPEFLTYFNYEAQQDKSGLPNDRFSAERPEGSISTLTIQRTEQRDSAMYRCASSERDSPLDEQYFGPGTRLTVT.

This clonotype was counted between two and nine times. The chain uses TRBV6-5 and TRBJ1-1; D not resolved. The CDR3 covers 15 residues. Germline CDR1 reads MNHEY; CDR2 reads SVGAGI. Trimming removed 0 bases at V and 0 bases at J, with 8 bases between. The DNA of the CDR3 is TGTGCCAGCAGTTACTCGAGATTCATGAACACTGAAGCTTTCTTT. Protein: CASSYSRFMNTEAFF.

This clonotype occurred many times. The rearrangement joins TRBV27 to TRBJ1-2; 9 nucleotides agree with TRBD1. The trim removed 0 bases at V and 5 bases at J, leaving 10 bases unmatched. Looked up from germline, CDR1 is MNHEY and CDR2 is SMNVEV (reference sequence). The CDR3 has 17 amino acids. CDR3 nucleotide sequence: TGTGCCAGCAGTTTATCGGGCACAGGGGGCCTTACGTATGGCTACACCTTC. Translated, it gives CASSLSGTGGLTYGYTF.

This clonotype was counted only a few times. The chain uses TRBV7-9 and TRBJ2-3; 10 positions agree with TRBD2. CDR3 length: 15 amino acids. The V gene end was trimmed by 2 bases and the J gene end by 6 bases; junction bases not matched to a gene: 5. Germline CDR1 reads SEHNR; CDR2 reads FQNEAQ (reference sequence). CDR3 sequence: CASSLNLAGEDTQYF. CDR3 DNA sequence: TGTGCCAGCAGCTTAAACCTAGCGGGAGAGGATACGCAGTATTTT. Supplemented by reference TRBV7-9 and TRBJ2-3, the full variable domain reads DTGVSQNPRHKITKRGQNVTFRCDPISEHNRLYWYRQTLGQGPEFLTYFQNEAQLEKSRLLSDRFSAERPKGSFSTLEIQRTEQGDSAMYLCASSLNLAGEDTQYFGPGTRLTVL.

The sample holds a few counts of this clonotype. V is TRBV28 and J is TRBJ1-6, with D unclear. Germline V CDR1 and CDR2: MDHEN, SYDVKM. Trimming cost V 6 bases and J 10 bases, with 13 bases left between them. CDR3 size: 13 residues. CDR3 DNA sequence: TGTGCCAGCAGCCTTCCGGGGAACTCACCCCTCCACTTT. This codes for CASSLPGNSPLHF.

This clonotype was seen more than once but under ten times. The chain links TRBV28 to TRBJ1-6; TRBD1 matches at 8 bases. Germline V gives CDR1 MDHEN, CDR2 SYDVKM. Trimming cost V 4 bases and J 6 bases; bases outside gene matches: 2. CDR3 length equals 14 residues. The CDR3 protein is CASSYRGSNSPLHF. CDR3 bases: TGTGCCAGCAGTTACAGGGGGTCTAATTCACCCCTCCACTTT.

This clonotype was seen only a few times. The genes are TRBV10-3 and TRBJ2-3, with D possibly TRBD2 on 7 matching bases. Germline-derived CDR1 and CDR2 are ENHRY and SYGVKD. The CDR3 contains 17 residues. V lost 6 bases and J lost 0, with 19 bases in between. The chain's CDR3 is CAISVEIRGGSTDTQYF. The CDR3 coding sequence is TGTGCCATCAGCGTTGAAATAAGGGGGGGGAGCACAGATACGCAGTATTTT.

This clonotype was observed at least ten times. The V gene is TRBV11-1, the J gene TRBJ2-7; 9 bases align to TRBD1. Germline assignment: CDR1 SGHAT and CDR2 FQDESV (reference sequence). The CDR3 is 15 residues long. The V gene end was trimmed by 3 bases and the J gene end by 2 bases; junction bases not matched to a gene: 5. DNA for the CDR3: TGTGCCAGCAGCTTCGGACAGGGGCTAGCCTACGAGCAGTACTTC. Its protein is CASSFGQGLAYEQYF.

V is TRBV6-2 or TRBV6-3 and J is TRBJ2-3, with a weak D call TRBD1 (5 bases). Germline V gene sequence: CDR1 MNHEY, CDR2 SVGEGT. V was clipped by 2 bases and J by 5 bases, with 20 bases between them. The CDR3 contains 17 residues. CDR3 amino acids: CASSYPIMGLGEDTQYF. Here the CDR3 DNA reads TGTGCCAGCAGTTACCCCATTATGGGGCTTGGGGAAGATACGCAGTATTTT.

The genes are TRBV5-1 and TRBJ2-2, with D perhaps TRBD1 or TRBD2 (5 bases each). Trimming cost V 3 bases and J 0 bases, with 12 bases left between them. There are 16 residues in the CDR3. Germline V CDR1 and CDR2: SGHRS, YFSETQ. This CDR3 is CASSSSRGANTGELFF. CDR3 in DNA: TGCGCCAGCAGCTCGTCCCGGGGCGCGAACACCGGGGAGCTGTTTTTT.

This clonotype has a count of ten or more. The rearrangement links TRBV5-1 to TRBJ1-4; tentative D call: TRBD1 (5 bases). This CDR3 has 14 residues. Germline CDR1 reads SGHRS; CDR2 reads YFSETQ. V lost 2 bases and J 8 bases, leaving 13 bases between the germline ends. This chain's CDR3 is CASSFQGIGEKLFF. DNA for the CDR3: TGCGCCAGCAGCTTCCAGGGAATAGGGGAAAAACTGTTTTTT. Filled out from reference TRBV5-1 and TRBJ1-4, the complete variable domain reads KAGVTQTPRYLIKTRGQQVTLSCSPISGHRSVSWYQQTPGQGLQFLFEYFSETQRNKGNFPGRFSGRQFSNSRSEMNVSTLELGDSALYLCASSFQGIGEKLFFGSGTQLSVL.

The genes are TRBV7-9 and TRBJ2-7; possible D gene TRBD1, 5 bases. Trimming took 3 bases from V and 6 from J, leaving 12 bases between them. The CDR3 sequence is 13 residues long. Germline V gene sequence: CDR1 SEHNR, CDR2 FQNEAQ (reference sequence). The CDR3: CASSLVQGGEQYF. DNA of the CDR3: TGTGCCAGCAGCTTGGTGCAGGGTGGCGAGCAGTACTTC.

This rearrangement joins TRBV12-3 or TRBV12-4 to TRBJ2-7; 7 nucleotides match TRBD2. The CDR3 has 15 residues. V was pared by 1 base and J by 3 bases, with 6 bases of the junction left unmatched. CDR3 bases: TGTGCCAGCAGTTTAGAGCGGGGTGGGCACTACGAGCAGTACTTC. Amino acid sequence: CASSLERGGHYEQYF.

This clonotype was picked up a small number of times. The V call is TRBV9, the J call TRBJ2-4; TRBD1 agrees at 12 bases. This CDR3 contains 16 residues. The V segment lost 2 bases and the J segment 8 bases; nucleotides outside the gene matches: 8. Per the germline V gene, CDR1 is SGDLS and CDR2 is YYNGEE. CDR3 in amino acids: CASSVLHGTGGDIQYF. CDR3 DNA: TGTGCCAGCAGCGTCCTTCATGGGACAGGGGGCGACATTCAGTACTTC.

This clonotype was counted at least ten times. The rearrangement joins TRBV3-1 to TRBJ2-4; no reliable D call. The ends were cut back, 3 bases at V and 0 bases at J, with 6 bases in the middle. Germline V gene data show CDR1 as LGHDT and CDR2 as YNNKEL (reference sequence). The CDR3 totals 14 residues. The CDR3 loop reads CASSQRGAKNIQYF. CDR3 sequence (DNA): TGTGCCAGCAGCCAGAGAGGAGCCAAAAACATTCAGTACTTC.

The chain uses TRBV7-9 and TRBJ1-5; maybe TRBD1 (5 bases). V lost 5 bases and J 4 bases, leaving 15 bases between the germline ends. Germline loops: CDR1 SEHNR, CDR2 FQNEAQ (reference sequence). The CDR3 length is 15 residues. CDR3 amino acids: CASSPGTPGNQPQHF. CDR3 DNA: TGTGCCAGCAGCCCCGGGACCCCGGGGAATCAGCCCCAGCATTTT.

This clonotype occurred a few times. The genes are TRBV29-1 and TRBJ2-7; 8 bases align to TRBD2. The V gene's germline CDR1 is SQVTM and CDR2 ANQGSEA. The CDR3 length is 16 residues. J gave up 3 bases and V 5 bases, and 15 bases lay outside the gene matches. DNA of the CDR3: TGCAGCGTTCCCTATAGCGGGGAGGGGACATACTACGAGCAGTACTTC. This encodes CSVPYSGEGTYYEQYF.

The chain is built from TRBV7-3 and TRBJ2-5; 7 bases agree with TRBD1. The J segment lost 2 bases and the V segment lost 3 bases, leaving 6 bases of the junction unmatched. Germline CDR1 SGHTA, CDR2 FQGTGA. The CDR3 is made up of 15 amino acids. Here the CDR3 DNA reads TGTGCCAGCAGCTTGGGGAACAGGGGACAAGAGACCCAGTACTTC. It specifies CASSLGNRGQETQYF.

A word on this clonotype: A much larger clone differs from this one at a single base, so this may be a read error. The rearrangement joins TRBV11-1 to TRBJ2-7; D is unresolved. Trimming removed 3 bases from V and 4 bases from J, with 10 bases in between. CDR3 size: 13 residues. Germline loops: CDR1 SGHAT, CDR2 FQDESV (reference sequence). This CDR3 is CASSLGTQYEQYF. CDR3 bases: TGTGCCAGCAGCTTGGGAACCCAATACGAGCAGTACTTC.

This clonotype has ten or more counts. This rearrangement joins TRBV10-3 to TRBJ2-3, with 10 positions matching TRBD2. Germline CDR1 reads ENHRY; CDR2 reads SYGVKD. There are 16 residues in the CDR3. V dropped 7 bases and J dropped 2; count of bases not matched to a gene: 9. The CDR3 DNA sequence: TGTGCCATCATGGCTAGCGGGAGTTTCGACACAGATACGCAGTATTTT. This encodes CAIMASGSFDTDTQYF.

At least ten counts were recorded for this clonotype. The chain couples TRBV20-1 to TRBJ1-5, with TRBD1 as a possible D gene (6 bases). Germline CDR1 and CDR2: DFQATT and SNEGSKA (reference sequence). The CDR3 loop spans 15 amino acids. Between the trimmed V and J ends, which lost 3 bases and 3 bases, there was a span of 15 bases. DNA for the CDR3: TGCAGTGCTAGGAACTCGGCAGGGGACAATCAGCCCCAGCATTTT. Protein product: CSARNSAGDNQPQHF.

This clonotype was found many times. CDR3 residues: CATSETGGKNIQYF. The CDR3 DNA is TGTGCCACCTCCGAGACCGGAGGGAAAAACATTCAGTACTTC. This chain uses TRBV2 with TRBJ2-4, with D perhaps matching TRBD2 (6 bases). The germline V gene has CDR1 SNHLY and CDR2 FYNNEI. Trimming took off 10 bases at V and 4 bases at J, with 17 bases between the two ends. The CDR3 runs to 14 residues.

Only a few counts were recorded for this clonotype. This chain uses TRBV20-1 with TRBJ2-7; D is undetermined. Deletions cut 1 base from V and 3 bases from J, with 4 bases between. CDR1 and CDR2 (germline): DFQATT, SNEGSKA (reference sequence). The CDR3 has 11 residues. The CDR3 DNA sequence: TGCAGTGCTAGAGGAGACTACGAGCAGTACTTC. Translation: CSARGDYEQYF.

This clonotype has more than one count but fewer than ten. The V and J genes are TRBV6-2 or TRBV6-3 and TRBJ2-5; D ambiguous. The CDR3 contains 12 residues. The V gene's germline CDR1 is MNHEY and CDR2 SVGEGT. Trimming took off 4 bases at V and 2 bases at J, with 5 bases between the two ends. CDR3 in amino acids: CASSFEQETQYF. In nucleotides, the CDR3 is TGTGCCAGCAGTTTCGAACAAGAGACCCAGTACTTC.